Listed below are T cell receptor beta chains from one sample, sequenced in a study of CD8 T cells in Susac syndrome. TCRdb analysed the immunoSEQ multiplex PCR reads with MiXCR anew, one entry per CDR3 protein. The sample has 45,000 to 60,000 distinct CDR3 sequences, approximately 93% seen once. Sequencing was performed on CD8+ T cells from PBMCs. These receptors were taken from a human donor with multiple sclerosis. CDR3s include the opening cysteine and the closing phenylalanine or tryptophan. Fields, in order: clone size, J gene, V gene, D gene, CDR3 DNA, CDR3 protein. D genes are given only for firm matches. Clone size is not always given. Where it is, it says once, few, many or a class for expanded clones.

clone size: .
J gene: TRBJ2-7
V gene: TRBV9
D gene: .
CDR3 DNA: TGTGCCAGCAGCGTAGAAACATCAACGGAAGAGCAGTACTTC
CDR3 protein: CASSVETSTEEQYF

clone size: .
J gene: TRBJ2-1
V gene: TRBV2
D gene: .
CDR3 DNA: TGTGCCAGCAGTGAAGACTCCCCTGGGGATGAGCAGTTCTTC
CDR3 protein: CASSEDSPGDEQFF

clone size: .
J gene: TRBJ2-1
V gene: TRBV20-1
D gene: .
CDR3 DNA: TGCAGTGCTAGCGGGGCCCTCAATGAGCAGTTCTTC
CDR3 protein: CSASGALNEQFF

clone size: .
J gene: TRBJ1-1
V gene: TRBV19
D gene: .
CDR3 DNA: TGTGCCAGTACCCCGACGGAACTTCTGAACACTGAAGCTTTCTTT
CDR3 protein: CASTPTELLNTEAFF

clone size: .
J gene: TRBJ2-1
V gene: TRBV7-2
D gene: .
CDR3 DNA: TGTGCCAGCAGCTTAGCGCCCTCCTACAATGAGCAGTTCTTC
CDR3 protein: CASSLAPSYNEQFF

clone size: .
J gene: TRBJ1-1
V gene: TRBV29-1
D gene: .
CDR3 DNA: TGCAGCGTTACCGACTCCCCGGAGTGGTCTGAAGCTTTCTTT
CDR3 protein: CSVTDSPEWSEAFF

clone size: .
J gene: TRBJ1-1
V gene: TRBV7-9
D gene: TRBD1
CDR3 DNA: TGTGCCAGCAGCTTACGGGGACAGGGTCATTTATTGGACACTGAAGCTTTCTTT
CDR3 protein: CASSLRGQGHLLDTEAFF

clone size: .
J gene: TRBJ2-3
V gene: TRBV3-1
D gene: .
CDR3 DNA: TGTGCCAGCAGCCCCGTCCGGTCAGGGAGGACAGATACGCAGTATTTT
CDR3 protein: CASSPVRSGRTDTQYF

clone size: .
J gene: TRBJ2-1
V gene: TRBV30
D gene: .
CDR3 DNA: TGTGCCTGGAGTGTACTCGGGGGCACCTACAATGAGCAGTTCTTC
CDR3 protein: CAWSVLGGTYNEQFF

clone size: .
J gene: TRBJ2-7
V gene: TRBV25-1
D gene: .
CDR3 DNA: TGTGCCAGCAGTGAATGGAGCTCCTACGAGCAGTACTTC
CDR3 protein: CASSEWSSYEQYF

clone size: .
J gene: TRBJ2-3
V gene: TRBV27
D gene: TRBD2
CDR3 DNA: TGTGCCAGCAGTTCTGGGACTAGCGGGGGAACAGATACGCAGTATTTT
CDR3 protein: CASSSGTSGGTDTQYF

clone size: .
J gene: TRBJ1-2
V gene: TRBV11-2
D gene: .
CDR3 DNA: TGTGCCAGCAGCTTAGATTACGGGGGTAACTATGGCTACACCTTC
CDR3 protein: CASSLDYGGNYGYTF

clone size: .
J gene: TRBJ2-1
V gene: TRBV7-9
D gene: .
CDR3 DNA: TGTGCCAGCAAGGGGCTTGGGGAGCAGTTCTTC
CDR3 protein: CASKGLGEQFF

clone size: .
J gene: TRBJ2-1
V gene: TRBV7-9
D gene: TRBD2
CDR3 DNA: TGTGCCAGCAGTCCTATCGGGGGGGCCACCTACAATGAGCAGTTCTTC
CDR3 protein: CASSPIGGATYNEQFF

clone size: .
J gene: TRBJ2-1
V gene: TRBV7-9
D gene: .
CDR3 DNA: TGTGCCAGCAGCACCCGACAGAGCTCCTACAATGAGCAGTTCTTC
CDR3 protein: CASSTRQSSYNEQFF

clone size: .
J gene: TRBJ2-1
V gene: TRBV29-1
D gene: .
CDR3 DNA: TGCAGCGTTATATCTGAGGGGGGTGAGCAGTTCTTC
CDR3 protein: CSVISEGGEQFF

clone size: .
J gene: TRBJ1-2
V gene: TRBV12-3/TRBV12-4
D gene: .
CDR3 DNA: TGTGCCAGCAGCCCGGGCGGAGAGGGCTACACCTTC
CDR3 protein: CASSPGGEGYTF

clone size: .
J gene: TRBJ2-5
V gene: TRBV14
D gene: .
CDR3 DNA: TGTGCCAGCAGCCAAGATGTTATTGGGACCCAGTACTTC
CDR3 protein: CASSQDVIGTQYF

clone size: .
J gene: TRBJ1-4
V gene: TRBV4-3
D gene: TRBD1
CDR3 DNA: TGCGCCAGCAGCCAAGACGGGGCAGGGGGGACTAATGAAAAACTGTTTTTT
CDR3 protein: CASSQDGAGGTNEKLFF

clone size: .
J gene: TRBJ2-2
V gene: TRBV6-1
D gene: .
CDR3 DNA: TGTGCCAGCGGGGAGGCCTACACCGGGGAGCTGTTTTTT
CDR3 protein: CASGEAYTGELFF

clone size: .
J gene: TRBJ2-3
V gene: TRBV4-3
D gene: .
CDR3 DNA: TGCGCCAGCAACCCTAACCTCAGCACAGATACGCAGTATTTT
CDR3 protein: CASNPNLSTDTQYF

clone size: .
J gene: TRBJ2-3
V gene: TRBV13
D gene: .
CDR3 DNA: TGTGCCAGCAGCTTTTTGGCTCAATCAGATACGCAGTATTTT
CDR3 protein: CASSFLAQSDTQYF

clone size: .
J gene: TRBJ2-3
V gene: TRBV6-2/TRBV6-3
D gene: TRBD2
CDR3 DNA: TGTGCCAGCAGTCCTAGCGGGGGAGCTTCCGAAGCGCAGTATTTT
CDR3 protein: CASSPSGGASEAQYF

clone size: once
J gene: TRBJ1-1
V gene: TRBV5-4
D gene: .
CDR3 DNA: TGTGCCAGCAGCAGATGGGATGCTGAAGCTTTCTTT
CDR3 protein: CASSRWDAEAFF

clone size: .
J gene: TRBJ2-1
V gene: TRBV9
D gene: TRBD2
CDR3 DNA: TGTGCCAGCAGCCCTATAGCGGGGGGCCCCAATGAGCAGTTCTTC
CDR3 protein: CASSPIAGGPNEQFF

clone size: once
J gene: TRBJ2-7
V gene: TRBV9
D gene: TRBD1
CDR3 DNA: TGTGCCAGCAGCGTAGACAGGGGGCACGAGCAGTACTTC
CDR3 protein: CASSVDRGHEQYF

clone size: .
J gene: TRBJ2-3
V gene: TRBV29-1
D gene: .
CDR3 DNA: TGCAGCGTCCAAGGGGACCCCAATACGCAGTATTTT
CDR3 protein: CSVQGDPNTQYF

clone size: .
J gene: TRBJ1-1
V gene: TRBV7-9
D gene: .
CDR3 DNA: TGTGCCAGCAGCCGGGGGGAGAACACTGAAGCTTTCTTT
CDR3 protein: CASSRGENTEAFF

clone size: .
J gene: TRBJ2-5
V gene: TRBV3-1
D gene: TRBD2
CDR3 DNA: TGTGCCAGCAGCCAAGATAGGACTAGCGGGGAGACCCAGTACTTC
CDR3 protein: CASSQDRTSGETQYF

clone size: .
J gene: TRBJ1-5
V gene: TRBV27
D gene: .
CDR3 DNA: TGTGCCAGCAGTCCCAGACCTCTCAATCAGCCCCAGCATTTT
CDR3 protein: CASSPRPLNQPQHF

clone size: .
J gene: TRBJ2-7
V gene: TRBV5-6
D gene: .
CDR3 DNA: TGTGCCAGCAGCTTAACTCTTGAAGCCTACGAGCAGTACTTC
CDR3 protein: CASSLTLEAYEQYF